The source of this T cell receptor beta chain is a study of blood T cells in healthy people across ages. Findings and caveats of the study: Per million T cells, TCR beta diversity dropped about linearly as age rose.

This clonotype was seen a few times. As yet, its antigen is unknown. The CDR3 spans 15 residues. Trimming removed 6 bases from V and 4 bases from J; junction bases left unmatched: 8. The V gene's germline CDR1 is KGHSH and CDR2 LQKENI. Through a sample-barcoded 5' primer and a J-beta primer mix, a second PCR was run for 7 to 11 cycles. There were at least 2.5 million CDR3-containing paired-end reads obtained from each sample. A single record per CDR3 protein comes from TCRdb applying MiXCR to the 5' RACE reads. The sample lists about 640,000 distinct CDR3 sequences, under 65% occurring once. Sequenced material: blood. This receptor was identified in a man in his sixties in good health. The chain is built from TRBV18 and TRBJ1-2, with 10 positions matching TRBD1. This CDR3 is CASSPGQGKAYGYTF. CDR3 bases: TGTGCCAGCTCGCCGGGACAGGGGAAAGCCTATGGCTACACCTTC. The full variable domain, its missing parts supplied by reference TRBV18 and TRBJ1-2, is NAGVMQNPRHLVRRRGQEARLRCSPMKGHSHVYWYRQLPEEGLKFMVYLQKENIIDESGMPKERFSAEFPKEGPSILRIQQVVRGDSAAYFCASSPGQGKAYGYTFGSGTRLTVV.